Below, 13 T cell receptor beta chains from the same sample are listed, as sequenced in a study of T cells in Graves' hyperthyroidism and ophthalmopathy. RNA transcripts served as the template for amplifying TCR beta CDR3 regions. The primer set for the first-round RT-PCR of the TCR CDR3 was HTBI. In TCRdb, the multiplex PCR reads were re-called with MiXCR into one record per CDR3 protein. The sample contains 500,000 to 600,000 distinct CDR3 sequences, nearly 20% of which appear only once. The material sequenced was blood. These TCRs come from a man aged 40-49 years with Graves' ophthalmopathy.

The chain links TRBV29-1 to TRBJ1-1; 9 nucleotides line up with TRBD1. The CDR3 has 13 amino acids. Trimming removed 5 bases from V and 4 bases from J; junction bases left unmatched: 5. The germline gives CDR1 SQVTM, CDR2 ANQGSEA. CDR3 sequence reads: CSVSDRGFTEAFF. DNA for the CDR3: TGCAGCGTTTCTGACAGGGGGTTCACTGAAGCTTTCTTT.

There are a few counts of this clonotype. The chain recombines TRBV20-1 with TRBJ2-5; 8 positions agree with TRBD2. Germline lookup yields CDR1 DFQATT and CDR2 SNEGSKA (reference sequence). J lost 5 bases, V lost 0 bases, and 14 bases had no gene match. CDR3 length: 17 amino acids. CDR3 nucleotides: TGCAGTGCTAGAGATTCTGCTAGCGGGCGCCTTTGGGAGACCCAGTACTTC. The encoded protein is CSARDSASGRLWETQYF.

This clonotype was counted between two and nine times. The chain uses TRBV20-1 and TRBJ2-7; 9 bases agree with TRBD2. CDR1 and CDR2 (germline): DFQATT, SNEGSKA (reference sequence). This CDR3 comprises 14 residues. V lost 3 bases to trimming and J lost 5 bases; unmatched junction nucleotides: 8. Here the CDR3 DNA reads TGCAGTGCTAGGCACTGGCGGGAGGGCAACGAGCAGTACTTC. Its protein product is CSARHWREGNEQYF.

This clonotype came up many times. The chain uses TRBV7-9 and TRBJ2-7; TRBD2 might be the D (6 bases). Trimming stripped 7 bases from V and 0 bases from J, with 13 bases between. The CDR3 extends over 14 amino acids. Germline CDR1 and CDR2: SEHNR and FQNEAQ (reference sequence). CDR3 nucleotide sequence: TGTGCCAGCACCCCGGGGGACTCCTCCTACGAGCAGTACTTC. Its translation is CASTPGDSSYEQYF.

This clonotype has more than one count but fewer than ten. The chain couples TRBV10-3 to TRBJ2-7; the match to TRBD1 covers 9 bases. This CDR3 is 14 amino acids long. Germline CDR1 ENHRY, CDR2 SYGVKD. J gave up 6 bases and V 5 bases, and 8 bases lay outside the gene matches. The CDR3 region is CAISSGTGIAEQYF. The CDR3 DNA reads as TGTGCCATCAGTTCCGGGACAGGGATCGCCGAGCAGTACTTC.

The sample holds many counts of this clonotype. V and J are TRBV11-2 and TRBJ2-5; D is possibly TRBD2 (7 bases). The germline CDR1 and CDR2 sequences are SGHAT and FQNNGV. The length of the CDR3 is 15 residues. V shed 5 bases and J shed 5 bases, with 18 bases lying between them. CDR3: CASSPLGGGRETQYF. The CDR3 coding sequence is TGTGCCAGCAGCCCCCTGGGGGGGGGCCGGGAGACCCAGTACTTC.

This clonotype appeared a few times. This sequence joins TRBV7-2 and TRBJ2-7; 12 bases line up with TRBD2. J was trimmed by 4 bases and V by 4 bases; bases with no gene match: 5. This CDR3 comprises 15 residues. Per germline, CDR1 SGHTA and CDR2 FQGNSA. The CDR3 here is CASSWTSGTAYEQYF. The CDR3 DNA sequence: TGTGCCAGCAGCTGGACTAGCGGGACAGCGTACGAGCAGTACTTC.

This clonotype was counted a few times. The CDR3 reads CSASRGSGTDTQYF. The DNA of the CDR3 is TGCAGTGCCTCCCGGGGTTCCGGGACAGATACGCAGTATTTT. The V and J genes are TRBV20-1 and TRBJ2-3; weak D call: TRBD2 (5 bases). Germline V CDR1 and CDR2: DFQATT, SNEGSKA (reference sequence). V was cut by 6 bases and J by 3 bases, with 16 bases left in between. This CDR3 region has 14 residues.

J is TRBJ2-1 and V is TRBV11-1; a possible D gene is TRBD2 (5 bases). The V end was cut by 5 bases, the J end by 7 bases, with 18 bases between. Germline CDR1 reads SGHAT; CDR2 reads FQDESV (reference sequence). The CDR3 runs 15 residues. CDR3 sequence reads: CASSHRLAPDNEQFF. The CDR3, as DNA: TGTGCCAGCAGCCACCGGCTAGCACCAGATAATGAGCAGTTCTTC.

This sequence joins TRBV6-1 and TRBJ2-1, with 10 bases matching TRBD1. CDR1 MNHNS and CDR2 SASEGT come from the germline V gene. The CDR3 loop spans 15 amino acids. Germline trimming cut 5 bases from V and 4 bases from J; bases unmatched to any gene: 5. The CDR3 bases are TGTGCCAGCAGTACGGGGGGACAGGGGTACAATGAGCAGTTCTTC. Translation: CASSTGGQGYNEQFF.

This chain uses TRBV29-1 with TRBJ1-2, with a tentative D call TRBD1 (6 bases). V gave up 6 bases and J gave up 4 bases, with 15 bases separating them. The V gene's germline CDR1 is SQVTM and CDR2 ANQGSEA. The CDR3 extends over 13 amino acids. As DNA, the CDR3 is TGCAGCGTGTCGGGGGCAGGGACCTATGGCTACACCTTC. This codes for CSVSGAGTYGYTF. The whole variable domain, remainder taken from reference TRBV29-1 and TRBJ1-2, is SAVISQKPSRDICQRGTSLTIQCQVDSQVTMMFWYRQQPGQSLTLIATANQGSEATYESGFVIDKFPISRPNLTFSTLTVSNMSPEDSSIYLCSVSGAGTYGYTFGSGTRLTVV.

This clonotype was observed at least ten times. CDR3 sequence reads: CASSLQVSYEQYF. CDR3 in DNA: TGTGCCAGCAGTTTACAGGTATCCTACGAGCAGTACTTC. The chain recombines TRBV12-3 or TRBV12-4 with TRBJ2-7; D is ambiguous. The CDR3 has 13 amino acids. Trimming removed 2 bases at V and 1 base at J, with 6 bases between.

In the case of this clonotype: With a much larger clone just one base away, this may be a read error. The genes are TRBV18 and TRBJ1-5, with D possibly TRBD1 on 5 matching bases. From germline, CDR1 is KGHSH and CDR2 LQKENI. The CDR3 runs to 14 residues. The CDR3 coding sequence is TGTGCCAACTCACCACCGAGCGGGGGGAAGCCCCAGCATTTT. Its protein product is CANSPPSGGKPQHF.